Each of the 5 T cell receptor beta chains below was sequenced from the same sample in a study of blood T cell repertoires in COVID-19. TCRdb keeps only in-frame clones here, not all; method: immunoSEQ multiplex PCR. The sample has 85,000 to 100,000 clones, 70% to 90% seen once; the top ten hold roughly 2.1%. The specimen was peripheral blood. The receptors here all came from a man in his forties or fifties with COVID-19, enrolled during active disease.

V usage is TRBV27 and J usage is TRBJ2-7, with 7 bases matching TRBD1. Per germline, CDR1 MNHEY and CDR2 SMNVEV (reference sequence). The V segment lost 0 bases and the J segment 6 bases; nucleotides outside the gene matches: 5. This CDR3 spans 14 amino acids. CDR3 loop: CASSLSPDRSEQYF. CDR3 coding DNA: TGTGCCAGCAGTTTATCGCCGGACAGGAGCGAGCAGTACTTC.

This clone occurred once. The chain carries TRBV5-1 and TRBJ2-2, with 7 bases lining up with TRBD1. V lost 2 bases to trimming and J lost 6 bases; unmatched junction nucleotides: 7. The CDR3 runs to 15 residues. CDR1 and CDR2 (germline): SGHRS, YFSETQ. Written as DNA, the CDR3 is TGCGCCAGCAGCTTAGGGGGCTCAGTGTCCGGGGAGCTGTTTTTT. This encodes CASSLGGSVSGELFF.

This sequence joins TRBV5-1 and TRBJ2-7; D gene ambiguous. Germline CDR1 and CDR2: SGHRS and YFSETQ. The CDR3 is made up of 13 amino acids. With 4 bases removed from V and 3 bases from J, the gap between germline ends came to 11 bases. The CDR3 DNA follows: TGCGCCAGCAGCCTTACTGAACGCTACGAGCAGTACTTC. It codes for CASSLTERYEQYF. Full variable domain (outside the CDR3, taken from reference TRBV5-1 and TRBJ2-7): KAGVTQTPRYLIKTRGQQVTLSCSPISGHRSVSWYQQTPGQGLQFLFEYFSETQRNKGNFPGRFSGRQFSNSRSEMNVSTLELGDSALYLCASSLTERYEQYFGPGTRLTVT.

This chain connects TRBV28 to TRBJ1-2, with 7 bases matching TRBD1. V dropped 9 bases and J dropped 7; count of bases not matched to a gene: 8. The length of the CDR3 is 12 residues. Germline CDR1 reads MDHEN; CDR2 reads SYDVKM. The CDR3 region is CASTTGVSGYTF. The CDR3 nucleotides are TGTGCCAGTACTACAGGGGTATCTGGCTACACCTTC.

The chain recombines TRBV27 with TRBJ2-3, with D maybe TRBD1 (6 bases). With 5 bases removed from V and 6 bases from J, the gap between germline ends came to 15 bases. The length of the CDR3 is 14 residues. CDR1 is MNHEY and CDR2 is SMNVEV in the germline V gene (reference sequence). CDR3 nucleotide sequence: TGTGCCAGCAGTCCCGGGGCGCAGGGGGATACGCAGTATTTT. As protein: CASSPGAQGDTQYF.